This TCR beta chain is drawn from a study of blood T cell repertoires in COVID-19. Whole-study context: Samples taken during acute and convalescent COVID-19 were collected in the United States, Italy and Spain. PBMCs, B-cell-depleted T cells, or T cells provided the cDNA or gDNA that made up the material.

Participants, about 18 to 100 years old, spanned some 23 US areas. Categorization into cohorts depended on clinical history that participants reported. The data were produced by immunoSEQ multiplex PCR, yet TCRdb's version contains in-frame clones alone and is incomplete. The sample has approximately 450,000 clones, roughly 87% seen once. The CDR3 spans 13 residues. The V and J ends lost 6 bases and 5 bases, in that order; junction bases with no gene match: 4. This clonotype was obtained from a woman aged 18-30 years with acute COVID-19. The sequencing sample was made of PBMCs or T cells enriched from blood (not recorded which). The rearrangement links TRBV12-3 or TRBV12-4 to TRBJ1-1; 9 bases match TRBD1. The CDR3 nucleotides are TGTGCCAGCAGGGGACAGGGAGGGACTGAAGCTTTCTTT. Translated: CASRGQGGTEAFF.